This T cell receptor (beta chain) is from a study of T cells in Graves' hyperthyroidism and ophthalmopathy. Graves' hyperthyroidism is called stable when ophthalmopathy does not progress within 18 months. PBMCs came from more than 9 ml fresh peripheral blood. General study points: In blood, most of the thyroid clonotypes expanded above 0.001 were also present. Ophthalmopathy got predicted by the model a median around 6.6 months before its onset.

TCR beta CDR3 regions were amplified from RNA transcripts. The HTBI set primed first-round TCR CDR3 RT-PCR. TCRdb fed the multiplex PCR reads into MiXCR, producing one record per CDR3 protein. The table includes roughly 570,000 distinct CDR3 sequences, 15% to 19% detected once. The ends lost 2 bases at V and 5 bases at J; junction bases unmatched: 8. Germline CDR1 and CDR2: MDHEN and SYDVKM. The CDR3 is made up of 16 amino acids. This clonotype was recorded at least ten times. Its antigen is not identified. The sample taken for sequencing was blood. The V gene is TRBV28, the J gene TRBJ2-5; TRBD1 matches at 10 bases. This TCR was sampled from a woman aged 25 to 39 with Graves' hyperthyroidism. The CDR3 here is CASSLQTGGFEETQYF. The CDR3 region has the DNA TGTGCCAGCAGTTTACAGACAGGGGGCTTTGAGGAGACCCAGTACTTC.